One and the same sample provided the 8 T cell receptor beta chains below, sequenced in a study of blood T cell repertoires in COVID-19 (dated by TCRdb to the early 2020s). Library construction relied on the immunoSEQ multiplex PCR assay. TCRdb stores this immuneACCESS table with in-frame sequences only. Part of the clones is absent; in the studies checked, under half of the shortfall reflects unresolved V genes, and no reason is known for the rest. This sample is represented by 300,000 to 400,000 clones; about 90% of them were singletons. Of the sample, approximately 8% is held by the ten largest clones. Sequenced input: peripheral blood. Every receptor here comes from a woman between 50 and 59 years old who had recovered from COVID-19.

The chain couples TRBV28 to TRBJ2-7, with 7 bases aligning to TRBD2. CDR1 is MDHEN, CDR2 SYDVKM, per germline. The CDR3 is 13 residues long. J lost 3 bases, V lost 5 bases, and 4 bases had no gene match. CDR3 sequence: CASSPGRGYEQYF. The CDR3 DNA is TGTGCCAGCAGTCCAGGGAGGGGCTACGAGCAGTACTTC.

Here the CDR3 reads CSVLPPDRSYGYTF. In nucleotides, the CDR3 is TGCAGCGTCCTCCCACCGGACAGGAGCTATGGCTACACCTTC. The chain recombines TRBV29-1 with TRBJ1-2; the match to TRBD1 covers 7 bases. The CDR3 is 14 amino acids. V gave up 6 bases and J gave up 4 bases; unmatched junction bases: 11. Germline V lookup: CDR1 SQVTM, CDR2 ANQGSEA. Full variable domain (missing parts from reference TRBV29-1 and TRBJ1-2): SAVISQKPSRDICQRGTSLTIQCQVDSQVTMMFWYRQQPGQSLTLIATANQGSEATYESGFVIDKFPISRPNLTFSTLTVSNMSPEDSSIYLCSVLPPDRSYGYTFGSGTRLTVV.

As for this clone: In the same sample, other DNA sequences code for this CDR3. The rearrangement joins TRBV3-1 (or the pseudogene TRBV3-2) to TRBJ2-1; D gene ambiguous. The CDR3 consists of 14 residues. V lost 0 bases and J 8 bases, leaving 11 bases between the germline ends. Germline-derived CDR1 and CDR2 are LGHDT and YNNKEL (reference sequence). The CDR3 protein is CASSQDPGSDEQFF. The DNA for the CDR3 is TGTGCCAGCAGCCAAGATCCAGGCTCGGATGAGCAGTTCTTC.

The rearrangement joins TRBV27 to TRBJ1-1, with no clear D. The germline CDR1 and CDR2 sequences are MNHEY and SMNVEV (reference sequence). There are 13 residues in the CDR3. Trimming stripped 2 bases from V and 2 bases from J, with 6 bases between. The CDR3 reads CASSLNGNTEAFF. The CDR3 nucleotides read TGTGCCAGCAGTTTAAACGGTAACACTGAAGCTTTCTTT.

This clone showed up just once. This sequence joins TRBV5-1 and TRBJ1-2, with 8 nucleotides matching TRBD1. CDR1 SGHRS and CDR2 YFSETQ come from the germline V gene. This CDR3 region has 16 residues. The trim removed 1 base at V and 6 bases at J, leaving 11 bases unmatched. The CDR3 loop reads CASSLWAGGERDGYTF. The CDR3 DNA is TGCGCCAGCAGCTTGTGGGCAGGGGGCGAACGGGATGGCTACACCTTC.

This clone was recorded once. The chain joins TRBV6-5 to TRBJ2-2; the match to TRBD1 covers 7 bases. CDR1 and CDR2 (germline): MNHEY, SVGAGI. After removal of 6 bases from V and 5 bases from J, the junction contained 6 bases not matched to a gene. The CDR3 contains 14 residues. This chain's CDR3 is CASRDRVQTGELFF. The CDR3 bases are TGTGCCAGCAGAGACAGGGTGCAAACCGGGGAGCTGTTTTTT.

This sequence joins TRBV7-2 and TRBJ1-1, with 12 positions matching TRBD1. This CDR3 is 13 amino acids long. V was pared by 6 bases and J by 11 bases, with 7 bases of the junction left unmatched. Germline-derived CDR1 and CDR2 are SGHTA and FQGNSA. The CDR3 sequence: CASRRGQGASAFF. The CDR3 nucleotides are TGTGCCAGCAGAAGGGGACAGGGGGCATCGGCTTTCTTT.

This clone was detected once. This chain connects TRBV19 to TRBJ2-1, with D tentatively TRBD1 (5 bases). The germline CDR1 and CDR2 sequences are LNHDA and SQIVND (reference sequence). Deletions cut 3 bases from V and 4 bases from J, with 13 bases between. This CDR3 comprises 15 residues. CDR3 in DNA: TGTGCCAGTAGTATTCAGGGCAATCCATACAATGAGCAGTTCTTC. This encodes CASSIQGNPYNEQFF.